Listed below are T cell receptor beta chains from one sample, sequenced in a study of kidney transplant recipient with SARS-CoV-2 infection. TCRdb re-derived calls from the reads in MiXCR, one entry per CDR3 protein. The table records 200,000 to 250,000 distinct CDR3 sequences, 25% to 35% of them present only once. The sample was a blood sample, taken at baseline and between days 110 and 120 from a kidney transplant recipient. These receptor sequences come from a young adult male patient who had COVID-19 and was a kidney transplant recipient. The graft donor may be the source of some T cells. Each CDR3 is given with its conserved first and last residue. A D gene is named only where the DNA matches it firmly. Not all rows give a size; the values are once, few, many and, for expanded clones, a class.

d_gene: TRBD1; abundance: many; v_gene: TRBV19; j_gene: TRBJ1-1; len: 14; CDR3nt: TGTGCCAGTAGCCCTGCGACAGGGAAGGCTGAAGCTTTCTTT; CDR3aa: CASSPATGKAEAFF
d_gene: .; abundance: many; v_gene: TRBV20-1; j_gene: TRBJ1-1; len: 18; CDR3nt: TGCAGTGCTGGAGGCCACCAAATAAAACAGGGTGTCGCCACTGAAGCTTTCTTT; CDR3aa: CSAGGHQIKQGVATEAFF
d_gene: .; abundance: few; v_gene: TRBV19; j_gene: TRBJ1-2; len: 17; CDR3nt: TGTGCCAGTAGTCTCTGGAGGACAAATCGAAAGACCTATGGCTACACCTTC; CDR3aa: CASSLWRTNRKTYGYTF
d_gene: .; abundance: many; v_gene: TRBV3-2; j_gene: TRBJ2-5; len: 14; CDR3nt: TGTGCCAGCAGCCTCGGACAGGCTCAAGAGACCCAGTACTTC; CDR3aa: CASSLGQAQETQYF
d_gene: TRBD1; abundance: many; v_gene: TRBV6-5; j_gene: TRBJ2-7; len: 15; CDR3nt: TGTGCCAGCACCGGGACAGGGGGCATGTCCTACGAGCAGTACTTC; CDR3aa: CASTGTGGMSYEQYF
d_gene: .; abundance: many; v_gene: TRBV15; j_gene: TRBJ1-2; len: 17; CDR3nt: TGTGCCACCAGCAGTAGACTAAGGTGTGGAAAGACCTATGGCTACACCTTC; CDR3aa: CATSSRLRCGKTYGYTF
d_gene: TRBD2; abundance: .; v_gene: TRBV6-2/TRBV6-3; j_gene: TRBJ2-1; len: 15; CDR3nt: TGTGCCAGCAGTTCGCTAGCGGGGGGGGTCGATGAGCAGTTCTTC; CDR3aa: CASSSLAGGVDEQFF
d_gene: .; abundance: many; v_gene: TRBV11-1; j_gene: TRBJ1-2; len: 17; CDR3nt: TGTGCCAGCAGCGATGAGTATAAGGCTGGAAAGACCTATGGCTACACCTTC; CDR3aa: CASSDEYKAGKTYGYTF
d_gene: TRBD1; abundance: .; v_gene: TRBV6-5; j_gene: TRBJ1-4; len: 16; CDR3nt: TGTGCCAGCCTAGGGGATCCAGGGGGAACTAATGAAAAACTGTTTTTT; CDR3aa: CASLGDPGGTNEKLFF
d_gene: .; abundance: many; v_gene: TRBV5-1; j_gene: TRBJ2-5; len: 15; CDR3nt: TGCGCCAGCAGCTCCGAATGGACTGCAGGCGAGACCCAGTACTTC; CDR3aa: CASSSEWTAGETQYF
d_gene: .; abundance: many; v_gene: TRBV6-8; j_gene: TRBJ1-2; len: 17; CDR3nt: TGTGCCAGCAGTGTCAGGGTACGCTCTAGAAAGACCTATGGCTACACCTTC; CDR3aa: CASSVRVRSRKTYGYTF